The 17 T cell receptor beta chains in this list originate from one sample, sequenced in a study of blood T cell repertoires in COVID-19. The repertoire was sequenced with immunoSEQ multiplex PCR; TCRdb's copy has only in-frame clones and lacks some. The table lists about 150,000 clones, roughly 89% of them singletons, with about 0.55% in the top ten. Source material: peripheral blood. These receptor sequences come from a man in his forties or fifties with acute or convalescent COVID-19.

V usage is TRBV10-3 and J usage is TRBJ2-2, with 12 nucleotides matching TRBD2. The CDR3 consists of 19 residues. Germline loops: CDR1 ENHRY, CDR2 SYGVKD. After removal of 5 bases from V and 2 bases from J, the junction contained 12 bases not matched to a gene. The CDR3 DNA reads TGTGCCATCAGTTGGACTAGCGGGAATCCACCCCCAAACACCGGGGAGCTGTTTTTT. Its translation: CAISWTSGNPPPNTGELFF.

The genes are TRBV3-1 (or the pseudogene TRBV3-2) and TRBJ1-4; D unresolved. Trimming shortened V by 1 base and J by 8 bases, and 14 bases separated the two germline ends. The CDR3 has 15 residues. Germline lookup yields CDR1 LGHDT and CDR2 YNNKEL (reference sequence). CDR3 protein: CASSQGVRTIEKLFF. For the CDR3, the DNA is TGTGCCAGCAGCCAAGGGGTCAGGACTATCGAAAAACTGTTTTTT.

This clone was recorded only once. V and J are TRBV6-5 and TRBJ2-7, with a possible D match to TRBD1 (6 bases). Germline-derived CDR1 and CDR2 are MNHEY and SVGAGI. Trimming took off 7 bases at V and 2 bases at J, with 6 bases between the two ends. The CDR3 is made up of 11 amino acids. This CDR3 reads CASKGAYEQYF. The CDR3 DNA sequence: TGTGCCAGCAAGGGGGCCTACGAGCAGTACTTC.

This chain uses TRBV7-9 with TRBJ2-1, with a tentative D call TRBD2 (5 bases). The CDR3 is 17 amino acids. CDR1 SEHNR and CDR2 FQNEAQ come from the germline V gene (reference sequence). The V end lost 4 bases, the J end lost 4 bases, and 20 bases lay between the germline ends. The CDR3: CASSSHPSGLSYNEQFF. The CDR3, as DNA: TGTGCCAGCAGCTCCCACCCCAGCGGACTCTCTTACAATGAGCAGTTCTTC.

The rearrangement uses TRBV28 and TRBJ2-3, with 8 bases that match TRBD2. The V and J ends lost 2 bases and 4 bases, in that order; junction bases with no gene match: 11. The CDR3 length is 17 residues. Germline V CDR1 and CDR2: MDHEN, SYDVKM. Here the CDR3 DNA reads TGTGCCAGCAGTTTAATAGGTAGCGGGGTCAAGGCAGATACGCAGTATTTT. Translation: CASSLIGSGVKADTQYF.

The chain carries TRBV12-3 or TRBV12-4 and TRBJ2-6; D gene unclear. This CDR3 contains 13 residues. V lost 4 bases and J 1 base, leaving 2 bases between the germline ends. The CDR3 region has the DNA TGTGCCAGCAGTTCGTCTGGGGCCAACGTCCTGACTTTC. It encodes CASSSSGANVLTF.

This clone was seen a single time. V is TRBV30 and J is TRBJ2-7; no reliable D call. Per the germline V gene, CDR1 is GTSNPN and CDR2 is SVGIG (reference sequence). The CDR3 is 12 residues long. Deletions cut 0 bases from V and 5 bases from J, with 8 bases between. The CDR3 is CAWSVSGHEQYF. The CDR3 DNA sequence: TGTGCCTGGAGTGTATCGGGTCACGAGCAGTACTTC.

The chain uses TRBV7-8 and TRBJ1-3; D ambiguous. Trimming left V 2 bases short and J 1 base short, with 6 bases between. Germline V CDR1 and CDR2: SGHVS, FQNEAQ. The CDR3 covers 14 residues. In nucleotides, the CDR3 is TGTGCCAGCAGCTTATGGCAGTCTGGAAACACCATATATTTT. The encoded protein is CASSLWQSGNTIYF.

This sequence joins TRBV4-1 and TRBJ1-1; D is undetermined. The CDR3 is 14 residues long. V lost 0 bases and J 1 base, leaving 6 bases between the germline ends. Germline V gene sequence: CDR1 MGHRA, CDR2 YSYEKL. CDR3 in DNA: TGCGCCAGCAGCCAAGAGGGCAAGAACACTGAAGCTTTCTTT. It encodes CASSQEGKNTEAFF.

The chain combines TRBV19 with TRBJ1-6; possible D gene TRBD1, 6 bases. The germline CDR1 and CDR2 sequences are LNHDA and SQIVND (reference sequence). The CDR3 length is 15 residues. V shed 8 bases and J shed 3 bases, with 14 bases lying between them. CDR3 sequence reads: CASQDSAIYNSPLHF. In nucleotides, the CDR3 is TGTGCCAGTCAGGACAGCGCGATCTATAATTCACCCCTCCACTTT.

The V gene is TRBV6-5, the J gene TRBJ2-1, with D perhaps TRBD2 (6 bases). The germline V gene has CDR1 MNHEY and CDR2 SVGAGI. The germline V and J ends were trimmed by 6 bases and 4 bases, with 13 bases remaining between them. The CDR3 has 14 residues. The CDR3 nucleotides are TGTGCCAGCAGGGGGACTTACGGGTACAATGAGCAGTTCTTC. It specifies CASRGTYGYNEQFF.

In this sample, this clone turned up once. The chain links TRBV6-2 or TRBV6-3 to TRBJ2-6; tentatively, D is TRBD1 (5 bases). The V end lost 0 bases, the J end lost 0 bases, and 12 bases lay between the germline ends. Per germline, CDR1 MNHEY and CDR2 SVGEGT. The CDR3 consists of 18 residues. The CDR3 loop is CASSYSTDPVSGANVLTF. The CDR3 nucleotides read TGTGCCAGCAGTTACTCGACAGATCCCGTCTCTGGGGCCAACGTCCTGACTTTC.

The V gene is TRBV28, the J gene TRBJ2-1; 9 bases are a match to TRBD2. The V segment lost 4 bases and the J segment 10 bases; nucleotides outside the gene matches: 5. Germline CDR1 reads MDHEN; CDR2 reads SYDVKM. The CDR3 is 13 amino acids. The CDR3 bases are TGTGCCAGCAGTTGGACTAGCGAAAGGGAGCAGTTCTTC. Its translation: CASSWTSEREQFF.

This clone was observed a single time. This sequence joins TRBV5-1 and TRBJ2-2, with TRBD1 matching 9 bases. Germline CDR1 is SGHRS and CDR2 is YFSETQ. V gave up 4 bases and J gave up 4 bases; unmatched junction bases: 5. The CDR3 totals 15 residues. CDR3 coding DNA: TGCGCCAGCAGCCGACAGGGGGGTAGCACCGGGGAGCTGTTTTTT. Residues: CASSRQGGSTGELFF. The whole variable domain, remainder taken from reference TRBV5-1 and TRBJ2-2, is KAGVTQTPRYLIKTRGQQVTLSCSPISGHRSVSWYQQTPGQGLQFLFEYFSETQRNKGNFPGRFSGRQFSNSRSEMNVSTLELGDSALYLCASSRQGGSTGELFFGEGSRLTVL.

The count of this clone is one. The gene calls are TRBV3-1 (or the pseudogene TRBV3-2) and TRBJ2-3; 16 nucleotides line up with TRBD2. CDR3 length: 17 amino acids. CDR1 and CDR2 from the germline V gene are LGHDT and YNNKEL (reference sequence). The V segment lost 3 bases and the J segment 1 base; nucleotides outside the gene matches: 1. The CDR3 coding sequence is TGTGCCAGCAGCCAGGGACTAGCGGGAGGGGGCACAGATACGCAGTATTTT. Encoded protein: CASSQGLAGGGTDTQYF.

This chain connects TRBV4-2 to TRBJ2-2; D gene unclear. The CDR3 length is 12 residues. V was cut by 4 bases and J by 6 bases, with 6 bases left in between. From germline, CDR1 is LGHNA and CDR2 YNFKEQ. In DNA form, the CDR3 reads TGTGCCAGCAGCCCTACGTCCGGGGAGCTGTTTTTT. Protein product: CASSPTSGELFF.

This sequence joins TRBV4-2 and TRBJ1-2, with D possibly TRBD1 on 5 matching bases. The CDR3 extends over 15 amino acids. Germline lookup yields CDR1 LGHNA and CDR2 YNFKEQ. Trimming left V 1 base short and J 4 bases short, with 13 bases between. CDR3 DNA: TGTGCCAGCAGCCAAGGGTTCGGACACACCTATGGCTACACCTTC. Its translation is CASSQGFGHTYGYTF.